This T cell receptor (beta chain) was sequenced for a study of CXCR3-negative and CXCR3-positive naive CD8 T cells. Regarding the study as a whole: CXCR3-positive naive cells carried more hydrophobic TRB CDR3s than CXCR3-negative naive cells did.

Note on this clonotype: Antigen: not known.

Germline CDR1 reads SGHAT; CDR2 reads FQDESV (reference sequence). The CDR3 extends over 12 amino acids. In preparing the TRB cDNA libraries, 5' RACE with UMI labels was used. TCRdb reanalyzed the 5' RACE reads and collapses them to one entry per CDR3 protein, without DNA. The sample yields around 88,000 distinct CDR3 sequences, of which the top ten take up 0.82%. The receptor was derived from a human donor in good health. Some clones in this sample may be carry-over from other donors' samples. The rearrangement uses TRBV11-1 and TRBJ2-7; the D call from TCRdb, TRBD2, cannot be confirmed without DNA. The sequencing sample was made of naive CXCR3+ CD8+ T cells from blood. Subset denoted: CD45RO-CCR7+CD27+CD95- naive CD8+ T cells expressing CXCR3 (TNR3+). This CDR3 is CASSLATGPAIF.